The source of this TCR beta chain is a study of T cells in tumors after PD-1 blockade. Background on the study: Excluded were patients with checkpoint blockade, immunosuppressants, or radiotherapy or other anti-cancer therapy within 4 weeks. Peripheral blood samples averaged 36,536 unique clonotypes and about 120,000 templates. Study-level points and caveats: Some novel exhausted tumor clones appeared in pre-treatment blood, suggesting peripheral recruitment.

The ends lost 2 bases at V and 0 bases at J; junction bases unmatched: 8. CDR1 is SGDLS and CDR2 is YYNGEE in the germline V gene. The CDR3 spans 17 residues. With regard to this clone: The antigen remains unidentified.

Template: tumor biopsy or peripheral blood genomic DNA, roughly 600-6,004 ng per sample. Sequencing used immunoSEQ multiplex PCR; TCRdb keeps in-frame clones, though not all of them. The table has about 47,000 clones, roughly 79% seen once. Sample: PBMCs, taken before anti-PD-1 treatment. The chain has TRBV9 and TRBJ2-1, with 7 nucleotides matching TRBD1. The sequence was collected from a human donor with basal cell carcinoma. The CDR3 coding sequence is TGTGCCAGCAGCGTCGGGACAGCGCTACGCTCCTACAATGAGCAGTTCTTC. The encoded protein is CASSVGTALRSYNEQFF. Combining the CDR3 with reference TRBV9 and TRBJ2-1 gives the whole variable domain DSGVTQTPKHLITATGQRVTLRCSPRSGDLSVYWYQQSLDQGLQFLIQYYNGEERAKGNILERFSAQQFPDLHSELNLSSLELGDSALYFCASSVGTALRSYNEQFFGPGTRLTVL.